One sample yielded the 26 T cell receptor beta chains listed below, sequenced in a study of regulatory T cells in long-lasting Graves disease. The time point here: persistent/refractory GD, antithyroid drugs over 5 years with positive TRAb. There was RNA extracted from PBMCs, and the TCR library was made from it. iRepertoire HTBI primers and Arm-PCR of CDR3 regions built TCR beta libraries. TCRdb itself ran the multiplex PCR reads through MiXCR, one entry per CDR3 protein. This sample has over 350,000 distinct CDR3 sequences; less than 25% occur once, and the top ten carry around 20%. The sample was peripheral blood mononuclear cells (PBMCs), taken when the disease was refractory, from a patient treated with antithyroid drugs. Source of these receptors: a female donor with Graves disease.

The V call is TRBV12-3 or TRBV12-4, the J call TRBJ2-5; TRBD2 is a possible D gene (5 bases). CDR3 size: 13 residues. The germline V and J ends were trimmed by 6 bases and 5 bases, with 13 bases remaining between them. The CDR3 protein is CASSAGFEETQYF. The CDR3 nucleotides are TGTGCCAGCAGCGCGGGCTTCGAGGAGACCCAGTACTTC.

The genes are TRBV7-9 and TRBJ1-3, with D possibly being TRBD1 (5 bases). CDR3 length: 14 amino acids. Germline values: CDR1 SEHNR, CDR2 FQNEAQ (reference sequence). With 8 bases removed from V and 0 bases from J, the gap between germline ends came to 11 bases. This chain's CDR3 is CASGTLYSGNTIYF. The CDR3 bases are TGTGCCAGCGGGACCCTTTACTCTGGAAACACCATATATTTT.

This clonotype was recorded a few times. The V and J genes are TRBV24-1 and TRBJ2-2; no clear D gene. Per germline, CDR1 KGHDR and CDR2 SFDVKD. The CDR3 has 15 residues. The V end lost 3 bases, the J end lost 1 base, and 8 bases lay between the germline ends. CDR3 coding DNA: TGTGCCACCAGTGATCCGACACAGAACACCGGGGAGCTGTTTTTT. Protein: CATSDPTQNTGELFF.

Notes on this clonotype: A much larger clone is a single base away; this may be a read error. CDR3 DNA: TGTGCCAGCAAAAGGACAGGCTCTGATGAAAAACTGTTTTTT. Its translation: CASKRTGSDEKLFF. V gene TRBV28 combines with J gene TRBJ1-4; 7 nucleotides match TRBD1. CDR3 size: 14 residues. Germline lookup yields CDR1 MDHEN and CDR2 SYDVKM. V lost 7 bases, J lost 6 bases, and 8 bases stayed unmatched.

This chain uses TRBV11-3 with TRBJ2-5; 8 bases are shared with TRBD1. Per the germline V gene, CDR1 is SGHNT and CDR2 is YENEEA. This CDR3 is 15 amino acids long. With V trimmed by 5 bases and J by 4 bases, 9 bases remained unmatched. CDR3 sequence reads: CASSTRQGRGETQYF. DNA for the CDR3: TGTGCCAGCAGCACGAGACAGGGGAGAGGAGAGACCCAGTACTTC.

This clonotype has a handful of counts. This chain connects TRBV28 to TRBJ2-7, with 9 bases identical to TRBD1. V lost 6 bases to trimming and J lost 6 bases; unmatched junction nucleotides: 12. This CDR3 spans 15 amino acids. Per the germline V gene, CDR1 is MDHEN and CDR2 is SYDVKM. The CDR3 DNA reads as TGTGCCAGCAGCACCACGGGACAGGGTAGATCCGAGCAGTACTTC. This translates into CASSTTGQGRSEQYF.

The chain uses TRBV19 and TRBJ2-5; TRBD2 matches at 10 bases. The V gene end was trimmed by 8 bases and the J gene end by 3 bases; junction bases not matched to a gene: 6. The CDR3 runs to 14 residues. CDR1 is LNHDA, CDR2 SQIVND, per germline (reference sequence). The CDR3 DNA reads TGTGCCAGTGAGAGCGGGAGGGCCGAAGAGACCCAGTACTTC. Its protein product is CASESGRAEETQYF.

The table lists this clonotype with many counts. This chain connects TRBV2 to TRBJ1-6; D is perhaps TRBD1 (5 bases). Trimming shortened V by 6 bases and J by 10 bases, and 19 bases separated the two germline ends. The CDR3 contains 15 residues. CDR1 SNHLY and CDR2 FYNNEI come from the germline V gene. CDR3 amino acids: CASSDRGAPVSPLHF. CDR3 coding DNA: TGTGCCAGCAGCGACCGTGGGGCCCCGGTCTCACCCCTCCACTTT.

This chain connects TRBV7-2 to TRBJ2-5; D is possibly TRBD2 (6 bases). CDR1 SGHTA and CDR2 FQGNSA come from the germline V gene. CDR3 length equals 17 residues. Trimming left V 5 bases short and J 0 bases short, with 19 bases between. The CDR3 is CASSPPGLPMYQETQYF. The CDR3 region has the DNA TGTGCCAGCAGCCCCCCGGGACTGCCTATGTACCAAGAGACCCAGTACTTC.

CDR3 in amino acids: CASSSGLAGRENYEQYF. CDR3 nucleotides: TGCGCCAGCAGCTCGGGACTAGCGGGAAGGGAAAACTACGAGCAGTACTTC. The rearrangement links TRBV5-1 to TRBJ2-7; 13 nucleotides align to TRBD2. Germline V gives CDR1 SGHRS, CDR2 YFSETQ. V shed 3 bases, J shed 3 bases, and the junction held 9 bases outside the gene matches. This CDR3 spans 17 amino acids.

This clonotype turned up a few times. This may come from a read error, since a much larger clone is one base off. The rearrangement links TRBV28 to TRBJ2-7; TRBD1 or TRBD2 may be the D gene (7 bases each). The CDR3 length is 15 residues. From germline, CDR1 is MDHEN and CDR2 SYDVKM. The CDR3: CASTPRGRETYGQYF. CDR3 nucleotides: TGTGCCAGCACCCCGAGGGGGCGGGAGACCTACGGGCAGTACTTC. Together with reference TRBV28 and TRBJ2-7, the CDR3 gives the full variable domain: DVKVTQSSRYLVKRTGEKVFLECVQDMDHENMFWYRQDPGLGLRLIYFSYDVKMKEKGDIPEGYSVSREKKERFSLILESASTNQTSMYLCASTPRGRETYGQYFGPGTRLTVT.

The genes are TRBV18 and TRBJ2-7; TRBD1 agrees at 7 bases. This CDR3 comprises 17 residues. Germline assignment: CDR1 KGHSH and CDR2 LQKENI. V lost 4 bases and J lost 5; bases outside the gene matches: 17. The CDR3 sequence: CASSQGGGPATRDEQYF. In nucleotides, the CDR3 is TGTGCCAGCTCACAAGGGGGCGGTCCAGCGACCCGAGACGAGCAGTACTTC.

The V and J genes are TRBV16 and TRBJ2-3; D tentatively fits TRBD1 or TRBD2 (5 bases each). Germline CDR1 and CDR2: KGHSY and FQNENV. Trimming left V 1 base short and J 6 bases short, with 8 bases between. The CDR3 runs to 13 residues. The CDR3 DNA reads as TGTGCCAGCAGCCAATGGGACCTGGATACGCAGTATTTT. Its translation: CASSQWDLDTQYF. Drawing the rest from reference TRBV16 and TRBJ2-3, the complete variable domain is GEEVAQTPKHLVRGEGQKAKLYCAPIKGHSYVFWYQQVLKNEFKFLISFQNENVFDETGMPKERFSAKCLPNSPCSLEIQATKLEDSAVYFCASSQWDLDTQYFGPGTRLTVL.

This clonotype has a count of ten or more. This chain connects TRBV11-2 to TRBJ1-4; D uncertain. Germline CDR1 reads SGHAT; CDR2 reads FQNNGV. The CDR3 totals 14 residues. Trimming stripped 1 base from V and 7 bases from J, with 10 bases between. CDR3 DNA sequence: TGTGCCAGCAGCTTAGGCCTACGGTGTGAAAAACTGTTTTTT. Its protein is CASSLGLRCEKLFF.

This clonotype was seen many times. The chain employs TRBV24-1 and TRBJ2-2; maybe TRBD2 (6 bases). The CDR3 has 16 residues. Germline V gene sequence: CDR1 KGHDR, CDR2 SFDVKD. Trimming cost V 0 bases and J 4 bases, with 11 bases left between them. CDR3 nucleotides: TGTGCCACCAGTGATTTGCGGAGGGGCAGCACCGGGGAGCTGTTTTTT. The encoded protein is CATSDLRRGSTGELFF.

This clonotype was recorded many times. The CDR3, as DNA: TGTGCCAGCAGTGACAGGGTGGGCGGCGAAGCTTTCTTT. It translates to CASSDRVGGEAFF. The genes are TRBV13 and TRBJ1-1; 7 nucleotides match TRBD1. CDR3 length: 13 residues. CDR1 and CDR2 (germline): PRHDT, FYEKMQ (reference sequence). V lost 6 bases, J lost 8 bases, and 9 bases stayed unmatched.

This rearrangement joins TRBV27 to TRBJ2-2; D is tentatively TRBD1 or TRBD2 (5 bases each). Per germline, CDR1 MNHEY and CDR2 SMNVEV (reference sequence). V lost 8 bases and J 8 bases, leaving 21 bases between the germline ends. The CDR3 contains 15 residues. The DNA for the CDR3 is TGTGCCAGCGCCAAGCTTAGGGCCGGGGCTGGGGAGCTGTTTTTT. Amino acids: CASAKLRAGAGELFF.

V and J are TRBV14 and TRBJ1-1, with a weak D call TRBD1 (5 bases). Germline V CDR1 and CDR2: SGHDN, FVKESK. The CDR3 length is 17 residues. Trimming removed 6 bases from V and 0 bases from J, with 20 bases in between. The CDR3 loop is CASRQGLGPAMNTEAFF. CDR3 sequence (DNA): TGTGCCAGCAGGCAGGGACTGGGGCCTGCCATGAACACTGAAGCTTTCTTT. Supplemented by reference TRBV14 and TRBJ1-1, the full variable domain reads EAGVTQFPSHSVIEKGQTVTLRCDPISGHDNLYWYRRVMGKEIKFLLHFVKESKQDESGMPNNRFLAERTGGTYSTLKVQPAELEDSGVYFCASRQGLGPAMNTEAFFGQGTRLTVV.

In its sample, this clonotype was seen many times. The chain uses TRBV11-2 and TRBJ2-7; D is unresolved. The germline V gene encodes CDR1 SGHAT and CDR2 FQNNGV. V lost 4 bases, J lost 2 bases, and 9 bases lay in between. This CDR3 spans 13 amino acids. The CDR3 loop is CASSSESPYEQYF. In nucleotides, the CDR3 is TGTGCCAGCAGCTCTGAGTCTCCCTACGAGCAGTACTTC.

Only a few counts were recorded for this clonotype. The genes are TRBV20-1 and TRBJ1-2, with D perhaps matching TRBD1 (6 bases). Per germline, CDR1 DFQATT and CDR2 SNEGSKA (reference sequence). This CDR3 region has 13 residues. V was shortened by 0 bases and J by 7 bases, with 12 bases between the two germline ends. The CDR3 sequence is CSARDREGVGYTF. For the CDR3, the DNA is TGCAGTGCTAGAGATCGTGAGGGGGTTGGCTACACCTTC.

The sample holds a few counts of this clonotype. CDR3 in DNA: TGCGCCAGCAGCCCAACAGGGGGCCACACTGAAGCTTTCTTT. Protein: CASSPTGGHTEAFF. The V gene is TRBV5-1, the J gene TRBJ1-1; 9 nucleotides match TRBD1. This CDR3 has 14 residues. The junction had 4 bases not matched to a gene; V was cut back by 4 bases and J by 3 bases. Germline-derived CDR1 and CDR2 are SGHRS and YFSETQ.

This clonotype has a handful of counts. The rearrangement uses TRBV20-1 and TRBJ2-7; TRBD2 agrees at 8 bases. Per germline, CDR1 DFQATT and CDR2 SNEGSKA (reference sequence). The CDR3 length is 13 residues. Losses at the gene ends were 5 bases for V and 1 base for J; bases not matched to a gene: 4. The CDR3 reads CSAGGTRSYEQYF. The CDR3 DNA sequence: TGCAGTGCTGGCGGGACTAGATCCTACGAGCAGTACTTC.

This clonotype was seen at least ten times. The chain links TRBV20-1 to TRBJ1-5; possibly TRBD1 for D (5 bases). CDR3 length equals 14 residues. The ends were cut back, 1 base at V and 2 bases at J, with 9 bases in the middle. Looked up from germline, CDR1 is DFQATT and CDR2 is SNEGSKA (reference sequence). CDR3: CSARVQGGNQPQHF. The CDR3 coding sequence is TGCAGTGCTAGAGTTCAGGGTGGCAATCAGCCCCAGCATTTT.

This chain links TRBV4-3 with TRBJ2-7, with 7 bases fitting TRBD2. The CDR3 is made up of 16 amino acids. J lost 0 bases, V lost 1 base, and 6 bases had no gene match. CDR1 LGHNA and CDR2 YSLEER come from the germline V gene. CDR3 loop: CASSQGLADSSYEQYF. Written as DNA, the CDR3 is TGCGCCAGCAGCCAAGGTCTAGCGGATAGCTCCTACGAGCAGTACTTC.

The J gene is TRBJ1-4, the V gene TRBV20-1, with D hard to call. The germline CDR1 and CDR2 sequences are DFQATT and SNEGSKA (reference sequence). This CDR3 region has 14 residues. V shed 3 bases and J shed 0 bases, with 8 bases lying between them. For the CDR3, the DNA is TGCAGTGCTAGTCTCAGAGCAACTAATGAAAAACTGTTTTTT. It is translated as CSASLRATNEKLFF.

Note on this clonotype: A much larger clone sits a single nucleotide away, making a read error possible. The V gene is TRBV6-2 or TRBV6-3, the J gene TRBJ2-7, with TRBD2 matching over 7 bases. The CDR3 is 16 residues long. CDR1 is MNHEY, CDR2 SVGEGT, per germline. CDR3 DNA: TGTGCCAGCGGTTACCCCTTCGGGGGGAGATCCTACGAGCAGTACTTC. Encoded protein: CASGYPFGGRSYEQYF.